The T cell receptor (beta chain) under discussion was sequenced for a study of T cell changes during pregnancy in multiple sclerosis. V was clipped by 0 bases and J by 4 bases; unmatched bases: 3. The CDR3 contains 15 residues. Germline V lookup: CDR1 SEHNR, CDR2 FQNEAQ (reference sequence). The data were produced by immunoSEQ multiplex PCR, yet TCRdb's version contains in-frame clones alone and is incomplete. The data show roughly 30,000 clones, 85% seen once. The chain joins TRBV7-9 to TRBJ2-7, with 10 bases lining up with TRBD1. The receptor's source is a female donor with multiple sclerosis, enrolled in a pregnancy study. Sample: CD8+ T cells from peripheral blood mononuclear cells, taken after pregnancy. This chain's CDR3 is CASSLAGTGDYEQYF. The CDR3 DNA reads TGTGCCAGCAGCTTAGCCGGGACAGGGGATTACGAGCAGTACTTC. Full variable domain (outside the CDR3, taken from reference TRBV7-9 and TRBJ2-7): DTGVSQNPRHKITKRGQNVTFRCDPISEHNRLYWYRQTLGQGPEFLTYFQNEAQLEKSRLLSDRFSAERPKGSFSTLEIQRTEQGDSAMYLCASSLAGTGDYEQYFGPGTRLTVT.